The clone carrying this T cell receptor (beta chain) was observed a handful of times. The antigen remains undetermined. The sample is drawn from a study of OX40 agonist ivuxolimab in advanced cancers. This CDR3 spans 13 amino acids. Trimming left V 8 bases short and J 6 bases short, with 16 bases between. Germline lookup yields CDR1 SNHLY and CDR2 FYNNEI. Study-wide results and limits: No determination was made of the antigen specificity of the expanded peripheral T cells.

Autoimmune disease history or systemic immunosuppression led to patient exclusion. Here immunoSEQ multiplex PCR was the method, and the copy in TCRdb shows in-frame clones only, minus some. The data show about 33,000 clones, roughly 80% seen once. The sequence was obtained from an adult with an advanced solid tumor such as melanoma, head and neck, liver or kidney cancer. The source material was CD4+ or CD8+ T cells sorted from blood, sampled in a trial of the OX40 agonist ivuxolimab. This sequence joins TRBV2 and TRBJ1-2, with D tentatively TRBD1 (6 bases). In DNA form, the CDR3 reads TGTGCCAGCCATTACAACAGGGCAGATGGCTACACCTTC. Translation: CASHYNRADGYTF.